This T cell receptor (beta chain) was observed in a study of blood T cell repertoires in COVID-19. Background on the study: T cells, B-cell-depleted T cells, or PBMCs supplied cDNA or gDNA.

This clone was observed a handful of times. Some clones are missing from TCRdb's copy, which holds only in-frame ones; the method was immunoSEQ multiplex PCR. Altogether over 100,000 clones are present, 80% to 85% being singletons, with the ten largest covering 0.65% to 0.9%. V lost 6 bases to trimming and J lost 4 bases; unmatched junction nucleotides: 4. Germline V lookup: CDR1 MDHEN, CDR2 SYDVKM. There are 13 residues in the CDR3. The sequence came from a woman aged 70-85 years with acute or convalescent COVID-19. The V call is TRBV28, the J call TRBJ1-1, with TRBD1 matching over 8 bases. Input material: peripheral blood. This CDR3 is CASRGQGATEAFF. For the CDR3, the DNA is TGTGCCAGCAGGGGTCAGGGGGCCACTGAAGCTTTCTTT.